Following are 21 T cell receptor beta chains from one sample sequenced in a study of blood T cell repertoires in COVID-19. The protocol was immunoSEQ multiplex PCR, while the TCRdb copy is restricted to in-frame clones and leaves out a portion. The table includes around 250,000 clones, approximately 82% detected once. Sequencing was performed on PBMCs or T cells enriched from blood (not recorded which). These receptors all stem from a man between 35 and 55 years old who had recovered from COVID-19.

The chain has TRBV5-1 and TRBJ2-5; 10 positions match TRBD1. The CDR3 covers 15 residues. Germline V gene data show CDR1 as SGHRS and CDR2 as YFSETQ. V lost 0 bases, J lost 3 bases, and 2 bases stayed unmatched. The CDR3: CASSLVGTGEETQYF. Written as DNA, the CDR3 is TGCGCCAGCAGCTTGGTAGGGACAGGGGAAGAGACCCAGTACTTC.

On this clone: Different DNA sequences within this sample yield the same CDR3. V and J are TRBV28 and TRBJ1-5, with D perhaps matching TRBD1 (5 bases). This CDR3 region has 14 residues. The germline V gene has CDR1 MDHEN and CDR2 SYDVKM. V was clipped by 2 bases and J by 7 bases, with 12 bases between them. The CDR3 nucleotides read TGTGCCAGCAGTTTACGGCAGGGTGGCCAGCCCCAGCATTTT. Protein: CASSLRQGGQPQHF.

The chain combines TRBV14 with TRBJ1-2; TRBD1 is a possible D gene (6 bases). Per germline, CDR1 SGHDN and CDR2 FVKESK. The CDR3 consists of 16 residues. Trimming shortened V by 2 bases and J by 7 bases, and 20 bases separated the two germline ends. As DNA, the CDR3 is TGTGCCAGCAGCCAACTAGGGACACCGGGGATATTTGGCTACACCTTC. Its translation: CASSQLGTPGIFGYTF.

There are a few counts of this clone. The chain joins TRBV7-3 to TRBJ2-2; TRBD2 aligns across 12 bases. V shed 6 bases and J 6 bases; nucleotides not matched to a gene: 8. CDR1 is SGHTA and CDR2 is FQGTGA in the germline V gene. The CDR3 sequence is 16 residues long. The CDR3 protein is CASRLLAGGPSGELFF. CDR3 DNA sequence: TGTGCCAGCAGGCTCCTAGCGGGAGGGCCCTCCGGGGAGCTGTTTTTT.

Only a few counts were recorded for this clone. The chain combines TRBV9 with TRBJ1-2; 11 bases map to TRBD1. J was trimmed by 7 bases and V by 0 bases; bases with no gene match: 8. Germline loops: CDR1 SGDLS, CDR2 YYNGEE. The CDR3 runs 16 residues. The CDR3 DNA follows: TGTGCCAGCAGCGTAGGGGACAGGGGGAGGCAAGGTGGCTACACCTTC. Translation: CASSVGDRGRQGGYTF. Full variable domain (missing parts from reference TRBV9 and TRBJ1-2): DSGVTQTPKHLITATGQRVTLRCSPRSGDLSVYWYQQSLDQGLQFLIQYYNGEERAKGNILERFSAQQFPDLHSELNLSSLELGDSALYFCASSVGDRGRQGGYTFGSGTRLTVV.

The chain has TRBV28 and TRBJ1-6, with unresolved D. Germline CDR1 is MDHEN and CDR2 is SYDVKM. V lost 4 bases and J 6 bases, leaving 7 bases between the germline ends. The CDR3 runs 13 residues. CDR3 sequence (DNA): TGTGCCAGCAGTTCGCAGATTAATTCACCCCTCCACTTT. Encoded protein: CASSSQINSPLHF.

The rearrangement links TRBV18 to TRBJ2-7; D gene unclear. The CDR3 extends over 13 amino acids. The germline V gene encodes CDR1 KGHSH and CDR2 LQKENI. V lost 6 bases to trimming and J lost 3 bases, with 12 bases between them. Here the CDR3 DNA reads TGTGCCAGCTCCCTACGGGTACTCTACGAGCAGTACTTC. Translation gives CASSLRVLYEQYF.

J is TRBJ1-5 and V is TRBV5-5; TRBD1 matches 7 bases. Germline V gene data show CDR1 as SGHKS and CDR2 as YYEKEE (reference sequence). The trim removed 4 bases at V and 5 bases at J, leaving 9 bases unmatched. The CDR3 spans 15 residues. Written as DNA, the CDR3 is TGTGCCAGCAGCCGCCGGGACAGAACCTATCAGCCCCAGCATTTT. As protein: CASSRRDRTYQPQHF.

V gene TRBV2 combines with J gene TRBJ2-7; a weak D match, TRBD2 (6 bases). Germline loops: CDR1 SNHLY, CDR2 FYNNEI. The CDR3 length is 14 residues. V was trimmed by 7 bases and J by 0 bases, leaving 13 bases between them. The CDR3 is CASMPGLHSYEQYF. In DNA, the CDR3 is TGTGCCAGCATGCCGGGACTGCACTCCTACGAGCAGTACTTC.

CDR3: CASGLVERPQYF. DNA of the CDR3: TGTGCTAGTGGTTTGGTCGAGAGGCCCCAGTACTTC. The chain is built from TRBV12-5 and TRBJ2-5; D remains ambiguous. The CDR3 loop spans 12 amino acids. The V gene's germline CDR1 is LGHNT and CDR2 FRNRAP. V was cut by 0 bases and J by 9 bases, with 8 bases left in between.

This rearrangement joins TRBV29-1 to TRBJ1-1, with 7 nucleotides matching TRBD1. This CDR3 comprises 13 residues. CDR1 SQVTM and CDR2 ANQGSEA come from the germline V gene. The J segment lost 0 bases and the V segment lost 5 bases, leaving 3 bases of the junction unmatched. The CDR3 DNA follows: TGCAGCGTTAAGACAGGGCTGAACACTGAAGCTTTCTTT. Amino acid sequence: CSVKTGLNTEAFF.

Comment on this clone: At one boundary the junction diverges from the germline segment, which might be a read error. V gene TRBV7-2 combines with J gene TRBJ1-4; possible D gene TRBD1, 6 bases. Looked up from germline, CDR1 is SGHTA and CDR2 is FQGNSA. The CDR3 sequence is 11 residues long. CDR3: CASTLGTGWIF. The CDR3 bases are TGTGCCAGCACCCTCGGCACAGGGTGGATTTTT.

A single count supports this clone. The V and J genes are TRBV25-1 and TRBJ1-2, with D perhaps TRBD1 (5 bases). Trimming stripped 7 bases from V and 4 bases from J, with 19 bases between. Looked up from germline, CDR1 is MGHDK and CDR2 is SYGVNS. The length of the CDR3 is 15 residues. The CDR3 here is CASMGPMMGLYGYTF. CDR3 in DNA: TGTGCCAGCATGGGGCCCATGATGGGCCTCTATGGCTACACCTTC.

The CDR3 DNA reads as TGTGCCAGCAGTCGACACGGACTAGCGGGAGGGAAACGCTCCTACAATGAGCAGTTCTTC. Protein: CASSRHGLAGGKRSYNEQFF. The chain employs TRBV2 and TRBJ2-1; 15 nucleotides agree with TRBD2. Germline V gene sequence: CDR1 SNHLY, CDR2 FYNNEI. The trim removed 5 bases at V and 0 bases at J, leaving 11 bases unmatched. This CDR3 region has 20 residues.

This clone has a single count. A read error may produce the germline difference seen at one junction end. V usage is TRBV7-3 and J usage is TRBJ1-2; 9 positions match TRBD1. CDR3 length equals 15 residues. Germline lookup yields CDR1 SGHTA and CDR2 FQGTGA. The CDR3 loop reads CASSLTGGEGIRLTF. DNA of the CDR3: TGTGCCAGCAGCCTAACAGGGGGCGAGGGGATTCGTTTGACCTTC.

The CDR3 here is CASSTGQGGVGYTF. The CDR3 DNA reads TGCGCCAGCAGCACGGGACAGGGTGGGGTTGGCTACACCTTC. The rearrangement links TRBV5-1 to TRBJ1-2, with 9 bases matching TRBD1. CDR3 length: 14 amino acids. V lost 4 bases, J lost 7 bases, and 8 bases stayed unmatched. The V gene's germline CDR1 is SGHRS and CDR2 YFSETQ.

In DNA, the CDR3 is TGCGCCAGCACGCCAGGGGCCAGGGGACATAATTCACCCCTCCACTTT. Translating gives CASTPGARGHNSPLHF. The J gene is TRBJ1-6, the V gene TRBV5-1, with D possibly being TRBD1 (6 bases). V lost 6 bases and J 5 bases, leaving 18 bases between the germline ends. Germline CDR1 reads SGHRS; CDR2 reads YFSETQ. This CDR3 has 16 residues.

The chain uses TRBV5-1 and TRBJ2-4; D is ambiguous. Germline CDR1 is SGHRS and CDR2 is YFSETQ. The germline V and J ends were trimmed by 0 bases and 0 bases, with 7 bases remaining between them. This CDR3 is 15 amino acids long. DNA of the CDR3: TGCGCCAGCAGCTTGGGGGCCATAGCCAAAAACATTCAGTACTTC. Translating gives CASSLGAIAKNIQYF.

The genes are TRBV28 and TRBJ1-2; D is unclear. The V gene's germline CDR1 is MDHEN and CDR2 SYDVKM. V shed 2 bases and J shed 12 bases, with 13 bases lying between them. The CDR3 is 12 residues long. Written as DNA, the CDR3 is TGTGCCAGCAGTTTAGTGGGGAGGTACAACACCTTC. As protein: CASSLVGRYNTF.

The rearrangement uses TRBV10-3 and TRBJ2-7; TRBD2 agrees at 11 bases. The germline V gene has CDR1 ENHRY and CDR2 SYGVKD. V was clipped by 3 bases and J by 9 bases; unmatched bases: 7. The CDR3 is made up of 14 amino acids. DNA for the CDR3: TGTGCCATCAGTGAAGGACTAGCGGGTTGGGGGCAGTACTTC. It codes for CAISEGLAGWGQYF.

This chain joins TRBV10-3 and TRBJ2-2; TRBD2 might be the D (6 bases). Germline V gene sequence: CDR1 ENHRY, CDR2 SYGVKD. This CDR3 has 14 residues. The V gene lost 4 bases and the J gene lost 4 bases, with 10 bases spanning the gap. Here the CDR3 reads CAISGLGGTGELFF. The CDR3, as DNA: TGTGCCATCAGTGGCCTGGGAGGCACCGGGGAGCTGTTTTTT.